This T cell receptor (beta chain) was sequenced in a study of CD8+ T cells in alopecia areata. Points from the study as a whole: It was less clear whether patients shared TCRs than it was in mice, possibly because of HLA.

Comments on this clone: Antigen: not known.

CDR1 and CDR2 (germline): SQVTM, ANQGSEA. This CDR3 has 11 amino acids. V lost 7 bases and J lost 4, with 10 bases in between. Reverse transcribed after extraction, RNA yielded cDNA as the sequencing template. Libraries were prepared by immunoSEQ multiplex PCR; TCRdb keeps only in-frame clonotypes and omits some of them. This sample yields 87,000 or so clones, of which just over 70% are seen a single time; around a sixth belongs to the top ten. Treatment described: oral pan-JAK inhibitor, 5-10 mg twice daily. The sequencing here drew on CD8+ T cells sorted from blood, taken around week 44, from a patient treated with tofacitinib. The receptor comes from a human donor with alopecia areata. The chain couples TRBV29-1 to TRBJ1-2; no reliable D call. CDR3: CSGLDPYGYTF. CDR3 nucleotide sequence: TGCAGCGGGCTGGATCCCTATGGCTACACCTTC.